This T cell receptor (beta chain) stems from a study of blood T cell repertoires in COVID-19. Measured with immunoSEQ multiplex PCR; TCRdb has only the in-frame clones, and not every one. The sample includes fewer than 250,000 clones, 84% seen only once; the top ten take approximately 2%. Cohort placement rested on clinical history that participants reported themselves. Among Cohort 3 donors, those recovered had two negative PCRs, clearance, or symptom resolution. Germline V CDR1 and CDR2: SGHTA, FQGNSA. Trimming stripped 1 base from V and 7 bases from J, with 5 bases between. The CDR3 is 12 amino acids.

The sample was PBMCs or T cells enriched from blood (not recorded which). The source is a man in his 60s who had recovered from COVID-19. The V and J genes are TRBV7-2 and TRBJ2-1, with D uncertain. CDR3 region: CASSLDSNEQFF. The CDR3, as DNA: TGTGCCAGCAGCTTAGATTCAAATGAGCAGTTCTTC.